This T cell receptor (beta chain) was identified during a study of blood T cell repertoires in COVID-19. Study context: Samples came from the United States, Italy and Spain, spanning acute and convalescent COVID-19. The analysed material was cDNA or gDNA that came from T cells, B-cell-depleted T cells, or PBMCs.

The ends were cut back, 4 bases at V and 2 bases at J, with 16 bases in the middle. The CDR3 spans 15 residues. Looked up from germline, CDR1 is SGHDT and CDR2 is YYEEEE. Authors' data handling: Amplification of reference gene primers provided the estimated nucleated cell counts. Using immunoSEQ multiplex PCR, the repertoire was profiled, and TCRdb retains in-frame clones only, with some absent. The D gene and trimming were derived from the DNA, and the V and J assignments and clone size from that table. The sample lists roughly 230,000 clones, around 85% seen once, with around 6.5% in the top ten. This sequence originates from a woman aged 55-69 years with active or convalescent COVID-19. Sequencing input: peripheral blood. The V and J genes are TRBV5-6 and TRBJ2-7; possible D gene TRBD1, 6 bases. The CDR3 loop is CASSPGYGGTYEQYF. In DNA, the CDR3 is TGTGCCAGCAGCCCAGGGTATGGGGGCACCTACGAGCAGTACTTC.